This entry describes one TCR beta chain. Its antigen is still unknown. The sample holds no much larger clone one base away, and base qualities are not on file. Taken from the germline V gene (reference sequence), the CDR1 and CDR2 loops are MNHEY and SMNVEV. V is shortened by 5 bases, J by 7 bases, and the region joining them spans 23 bases. The CDR3 numbers 17 residues from cysteine through phenylalanine. The sequence is cut down to CDR3 DNA, 51 bases in frame from base 1. The data originate from a study of cytomegalovirus exposure and HLA in healthy donors (dated by TCRdb to 2016 to 2017). Context from the whole study: An earlier analysis of some 500 of the donors reported 250 to 350 Gb of sequence data and some 120 million unique TCR beta sequences from about 180 million T cells. Because of strong linkage in the cohort, roughly five DR-DQ haplotypes were treated as single units for association and clustering. A separate validation cohort of approximately 120 different subjects was used in addition to the approximately 640-subject first cohort. An early release covering roughly 580 HLA-typed donors comprised 250 to 350 gigabases of sequencing data and some 79 million unique TCR sequences. Typing coverage varied by locus: roughly 620-640 donors for A, B, C, DRB1 and DQB1; more than 500 for DQA1; about 570 for DPA1; 450 to 480 for DPB1. A later genetic analysis took genome-wide SNP genotypes for about 55% of the 666 donors and used that subset as a discovery cohort. An earlier analysis of approximately 640 of the donors applied high-throughput TCR beta sequencing to assess whether each TCR beta V gene segment acted as functional or pseudogenic. Every discovery cohort repertoire had been produced on one sequencing platform. Of the 350 to 450 genotyped donors, roughly 85% fell in the genetic ancestry cluster associated with self-reported Caucasian donors. The study used immunosequencing to profile the T cell repertoires of under 700 subjects and linked those repertoires to cytomegalovirus serostatus. HLA typing included class I and class II loci at four-digit resolution. A later analysis re-examined previously published TCR beta repertoires from roughly 720 donors and added high-resolution HLA genotyping to investigate patterns of TCR occurrence. The study aimed to test whether signatures of past pathogen exposure could be identified by cataloging public T cell receptors. The study combined high-throughput TCR immunosequencing, statistical association of individual TCRs with disease status, and machine learning to predict cytomegalovirus infection status. Donor age, sex, ethnicity and CMV serostatus were compiled together with the repertoire data. Among almost 400 genotyped donors of the cohort, an average of about 240,000 unique TCR beta nucleotide sequences were sequenced per donor, around a sixth of them non-productive. The later analysis used no new phenotypic data to find candidate immune exposures, relying instead on TCR beta sequences and their occurrence across donors. Overall results and qualifications from the work: A later analysis reported that several top co-occurrence clusters appeared linked to parvovirus B19, influenza, CMV and Epstein-Barr virus. The authors suggested that the approach could potentially be generalized to other disease states and immunological phenotypes. In a later genetic analysis, fewer N-insertions in productive TCRs were reported among donors in an Asian-associated ancestry cluster than the approximately 670-donor mean. Because counts were too low, 15 to 20 rarely observed V segments, including chromosome 9 orphons, were excluded from the earlier analysis of about 500 of the donors. Linkage disequilibrium might explain the correlated functional status among segregating V segments, but an unknown experimental factor could not be ruled out. This cohort had only TCR beta chains sequenced, and the lack of alpha or paired-chain data limited which features could be detected. A later genetic analysis associated a missense DCLRE1C variant with V-gene and J-gene trimming of TCR beta chains, and an independent cohort replicated the association. Most TCR sequences were seen in very few donors, while some public TCRs were found in many individuals. A further reported finding was that TCR beta sequences accurately predicted the HLA-A and HLA-B alleles for most subjects in the first cohort. Sequencing depth was assumed to be roughly uniform across donors in the presence/absence analyses, though that assumption may not hold. Most CMV-associated TCR beta chains appeared to be HLA-restricted in a later analysis, and the HLA associations seemed to be driven largely by CMV exposure. In vitro tests confirmed that a few of the cytomegalovirus-associated TCR beta chains recognize cytomegalovirus antigens. Because the 87-base-pair reads could not distinguish some IMGT-functional V segments, including TRBV6-2 and TRBV6-3, those segments were excluded. A cluster of highly shared sequence variants was judged likely to be a technical artifact of the sequencing pipeline. Cytomegalovirus status was reported to be diagnosed by the classifier with high specificity and sensitivity in both the original and validation cohorts. Because HLA typing was missing for some donors at each locus, association tests included only the typed subset. Immune exposure information for the cohort was limited to CMV serostatus. In a later analysis, HLA-associated TCR beta chains were found to be more clonally expanded and to have lower generation probabilities than equally common non-associated chains. Specific HLA alleles were associated with more than 15,000 TCR beta sequences at a false discovery rate of 0.05 in a later analysis. When HLA alleles, especially DR and DQ, strongly co-occurred, attributing TCR associations to individual alleles was difficult. A total of 150 or so TCR beta chains were listed by the study as associated with cytomegalovirus. In a later analysis, TCR association rates were found to vary across HLA loci, with the most associated TCRs seen for DRB1 alleles and the fewest for HLA-C alleles. In an earlier analysis of more than 500 of the donors, most TCR beta V segments appeared in productive rearrangements about 90% or about 30% of the time, broadly matching IMGT annotations.

The library relied on the immunoSEQ multiplex PCR assay. For the multiplex PCR, a mixture combining 60 forward primers for TCR Vbeta segments and 13 reverse primers for TCR Jbeta segments was used. The CDR3 region of rearranged TCR beta genes was amplified from genomic DNA by a multiplex PCR assay. Amplified TCR beta libraries were sequenced as 87-base-pair reads on the Illumina HiSeq System. Under the source paper's analysis protocol: In a later analysis, some 80 million unique TCR beta chains were counted across the 650 to 700 repertoires, and approximately 11 million of these chains were shared by at least two donors. Raw reads were error-corrected and collapsed into unique sequences with a nearest-neighbor algorithm that merged closely related sequences to remove PCR and sequencing errors. V, D and J gene segments were assigned by aligning CDR3 sequences to IMGT reference sequences. For a sequence to be retained, a match of at least six nucleotides was required to both a V gene segment and a J gene segment. A rearrangement counted as productive if the CDR3 had no stop codons and remained in frame with V and J, and every other rearrangement counted as non-productive. CDR3 was defined according to IMGT convention as the region running from the second conserved V-encoded cysteine to the conserved J-encoded phenylalanine. In an earlier analysis of approximately 590 of the donors, sequences lacking an unambiguous match to a single V gene segment were excluded. In an earlier analysis of approximately 560 of the donors, a V segment was called functional when productive rearrangements were above 56.7%, and segregating when the standard deviation between donors exceeded 5%. A statistical classification framework was built for diagnosing cytomegalovirus status from the catalog of TCR beta chain sequences. A later analysis assigned V and J genes by comparing TCR nucleotide sequences with IMGT/GENE-DB human TR gene sequences. Using the TCRdist pipeline, a later analysis assigned CDR3 sequences along with most-parsimonious VDJ recombination scenarios. In a later analysis, every TCR beta chain was defined by the combination of its CDR3 amino acid sequence and its V-gene family, and reads without a unique V-gene family were dropped. A later analysis removed over 500 highly shared, low-generation-probability nucleotide sequences to deal with suspected cross-contamination and a sequencing artifact. In a later analysis, a clonal expansion index was calculated for each public chain from normalized within-repertoire ranks of inferred template counts. In a later analysis, generation probabilities were computed with a VDJ recombination model fitted to out-of-frame rearrangements, and the resulting probabilities were checked against IGoR. In a later analysis, hypergeometric tests were used to score TCR-TCR, TCR-HLA and TCR-CMV co-occurrence, with a repertoire-size bias correction applied to TCR pairs. In a later analysis, false discovery rates were estimated by permuting HLA or CMV assignments 20 times. In a later analysis, co-occurring TCRs were grouped with DBSCAN, and TCRdist sequence similarity was added when clustering was performed within HLA-allele-positive subsets. Repertoires with fewer than 30,000 or more than 120,000 public chains, plus five repertoires with anomalous nucleotide sharing, were excluded from co-occurrence clustering. TCRdb provides this immuneACCESS table in a form limited to in-frame rearrangements. Some clones are lacking; in checked studies, under half of them reflect an unresolved V gene, and why the rest are absent is not known. For V, J and clone size, that table is used; D and trimming come from the DNA. The sample table lists around 150,000 clones, roughly 85% of them with a count of one. The biggest ten clones account for 1.7% of the sample.

The cohort comprised some 730 healthy bone marrow donors. At the time of sampling, all cohort members were nominally healthy, though unrecorded immune exposures were likely present. The donor tested CMV seronegative, placing the donor among the 300 to 450 seronegative members of the cohort. A peripheral blood sample was provided by each donor, and peripheral blood mononuclear cells were used for TCR beta sequencing. The Qiagen DNeasy Blood Extraction Kit was used to extract genomic DNA from the blood cell samples. This TCR was sampled from a woman in her twenties or thirties in good health and CMV-seronegative. Material: PBMCs. The chain uses TRBV27 and TRBJ2-2; 7 matching bases give a weak D call of TRBD2. In nucleotide form, the sequence is TGTGCCAGCAGTCACACCGGCGGGGGCGCAAGGGTCGGGGAGCTGTTTTTT. Protein translation: CASSHTGGGARVGELFF.